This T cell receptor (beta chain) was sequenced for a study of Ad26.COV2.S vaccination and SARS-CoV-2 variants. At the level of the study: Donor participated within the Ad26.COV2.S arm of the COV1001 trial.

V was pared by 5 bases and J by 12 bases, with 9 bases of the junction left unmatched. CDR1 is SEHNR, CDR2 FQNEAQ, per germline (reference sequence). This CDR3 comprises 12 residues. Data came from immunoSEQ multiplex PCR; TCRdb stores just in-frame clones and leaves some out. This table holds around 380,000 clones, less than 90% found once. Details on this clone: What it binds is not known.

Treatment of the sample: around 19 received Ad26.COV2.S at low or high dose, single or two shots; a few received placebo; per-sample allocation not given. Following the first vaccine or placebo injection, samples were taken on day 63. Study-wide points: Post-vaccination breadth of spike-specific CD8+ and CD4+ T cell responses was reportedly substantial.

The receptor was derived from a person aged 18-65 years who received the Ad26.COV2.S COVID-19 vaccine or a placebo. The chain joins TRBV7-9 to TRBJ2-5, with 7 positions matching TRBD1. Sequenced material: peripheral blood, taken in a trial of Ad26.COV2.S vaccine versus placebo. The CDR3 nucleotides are TGTGCCAGCAGCGCCGACAGGGCCGTTAAGTACTTC. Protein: CASSADRAVKYF.